The 18 T cell receptor beta chains reported below all come from one sample, sequenced in a study of T-cell reconstitution after alpha-beta-depleted transplantation in children (dated by TCRdb to the mid-2010s). This specimen's treatment or condition label, interpreted: allogeneic hematopoietic cell transplantation with graft depleted of TCRalphabeta T cells and CD19 B cells. To prepare the library, PCR was applied. Sequencing used an Illumina HiSeq 2500. TCR library preparation used molecular barcoding, with unique molecular identifiers applied to normalize quantification of the TCRbeta repertoire. TCRdb reran the public reads through fastp at Q25 and MiXCR, keeping productive beta chains. CDR3 protein sequences are deduplicated, and each keeps its most common genes and DNA. The sample table contains roughly 500,000 distinct CDR3 sequences; only one count was recorded for over 9.5% of them. The top ten clones comprise 2% to 2.5% of the sample.

This material consisted of PBMCs, taken before TCRalphabeta/CD19-depleted stem cell transplant. Source of these receptors: a child aged 2 to 15 with inherited bone marrow failure, due to receive a stem cell transplant.

With respect to this clonotype: A much larger clone lies a single base off, so this may be a read error. The genes are TRBV18 and TRBJ1-3; weak D call: TRBD1 (5 bases). The CDR3 has 16 residues. The germline gives CDR1 KGHSH, CDR2 LQKENI. The CDR3 is CASENADSFSGNTRYF. CDR3 bases: TGTGCCAGCGAGAACGCCGACAGTTTCTCTGGAAACACCAGATATTTT.

The chain couples TRBV11-2 to TRBJ2-5, with 10 bases identical to TRBD2. CDR1 and CDR2 from the germline V gene are SGHAT and FQNNGV. Trimming cost V 0 bases and J 2 bases; bases outside gene matches: 9. The CDR3 is made up of 18 amino acids. The CDR3 reads CASSLDPPSGRLQETQYF. In DNA, the CDR3 is TGTGCCAGCAGCTTAGATCCCCCTAGCGGGAGATTGCAAGAGACCCAGTACTTC.

In this sample, this clonotype turned up many times. V is TRBV6-5 and J is TRBJ2-5; 9 bases line up with TRBD1. Per the germline V gene, CDR1 is MNHEY and CDR2 is SVGAGI. The V and J ends lost 2 bases and 3 bases, in that order; junction bases with no gene match: 4. The CDR3 loop spans 15 amino acids. In DNA, the CDR3 is TGTGCCAGCAGTTACACGGGGACAGGGAAAGAGACCCAGTACTTC. Its translation: CASSYTGTGKETQYF.

V and J are TRBV19 and TRBJ2-1; 9 bases map to TRBD2. Unmatched junction bases numbered 7, after V lost 7 bases and J lost 3 bases. The CDR3 runs 15 residues. Germline V gives CDR1 LNHDA, CDR2 SQIVND (reference sequence). The DNA for the CDR3 is TGTGCCAGTACTTTTAGCGGGAGTATCTACAATGAGCAGTTCTTC. Translating gives CASTFSGSIYNEQFF. Complete variable domain (other parts from reference TRBV19 and TRBJ2-1): DGGITQSPKYLFRKEGQNVTLSCEQNLNHDAMYWYRQDPGQGLRLIYYSQIVNDFQKGDIAEGYSVSREKKESFPLTVTSAQKNPTAFYLCASTFSGSIYNEQFFGPGTRLTVL.

This clonotype was seen ten or more times. The rearrangement links TRBV12-3 or TRBV12-4 to TRBJ2-2; weak D call: TRBD1 (5 bases). V lost 5 bases, J lost 3 bases, and 16 bases lay in between. The CDR3 consists of 16 residues. The CDR3 protein is CASSPLQGKDTGELFF. The CDR3 nucleotides read TGTGCCAGCAGTCCCCTTCAGGGTAAGGACACCGGGGAGCTGTTTTTT.

The sample holds many counts of this clonotype. The rearrangement uses TRBV7-2 and TRBJ2-1, with 8 bases aligning to TRBD2. The germline V gene has CDR1 SGHTA and CDR2 FQGNSA. V dropped 5 bases and J dropped 6; count of bases not matched to a gene: 12. The CDR3 extends over 16 amino acids. CDR3 nucleotides: TGTGCCAGCAGCGGTTCTGGACTAGCAGGCCGCAATGAGCAGTTCTTC. Translation: CASSGSGLAGRNEQFF.

The J gene is TRBJ2-1, the V gene TRBV7-2; 8 positions agree with TRBD1. The CDR3 contains 16 residues. The V gene end was trimmed by 2 bases and the J gene end by 8 bases; junction bases not matched to a gene: 11. In germline, CDR1 is SGHTA, CDR2 FQGNSA. The CDR3 loop reads CASSLMVLPGGHEQFF. CDR3 DNA sequence: TGTGCCAGCAGCTTAATGGTCCTTCCAGGGGGCCATGAGCAGTTCTTC.

This clonotype was picked up many times. The CDR3 DNA reads TGCAGTGCTAGAGGACAGGGGAGAGACATTCAGTACTTC. Protein: CSARGQGRDIQYF. V usage is TRBV20-1 and J usage is TRBJ2-4, with TRBD1 matching over 8 bases. This CDR3 has 13 residues. V lost 1 base, J lost 8 bases, and 4 bases stayed unmatched. Germline CDR1 and CDR2: DFQATT and SNEGSKA (reference sequence).

This clonotype was counted many times. J is TRBJ2-4 and V is TRBV12-3 or TRBV12-4; D is possibly TRBD2 (5 bases). The V end lost 5 bases, the J end lost 1 base, and 15 bases lay between the germline ends. The CDR3 is 16 amino acids. For the CDR3, the DNA is TGTGCCAGCAGTCCTACCCGACGAGGGGCCAAAAACATTCAGTACTTC. It specifies CASSPTRRGAKNIQYF.

This clonotype was recorded many times. The chain carries TRBV12-3 or TRBV12-4 and TRBJ2-1; the match to TRBD2 covers 14 bases. The CDR3 covers 15 residues. V was pared by 6 bases and J by 8 bases, with 6 bases of the junction left unmatched. CDR3 coding DNA: TGTGCCAGCAGCGTGGGACTAGCGGGAGCAGATGAGCAGTTCTTC. Protein product: CASSVGLAGADEQFF.

The genes are TRBV5-1 and TRBJ2-3, with 11 positions matching TRBD2. Germline assignment: CDR1 SGHRS and CDR2 YFSETQ. V lost 4 bases and J lost 4; bases outside the gene matches: 8. The CDR3 length is 16 residues. CDR3: CASSPGLAERADTQYF. For the CDR3, the DNA is TGCGCCAGCAGCCCGGGACTAGCGGAGAGGGCAGATACGCAGTATTTT.

Points on this clonotype: The conserved phenylalanine or tryptophan is not found at the CDR3 terminus, so this likely reflects a read error. The DNA is left out, because the CDR3 cannot be placed on it with certainty; the CDR3 is given as TCRdb lists it. The chain recombines TRBV6-5 with TRBJ2-1; the table gives TRBD2 as D, unverified against the DNA. From germline, CDR1 is MNHEY and CDR2 SVGAGI. The CDR3 is 15 amino acids long, termini counted. CDR3 region: CASSYGGLAGVLGPL.

This clonotype was observed at least ten times. This chain links TRBV12-3 or TRBV12-4 with TRBJ1-6; 7 bases line up with TRBD1. This CDR3 region has 16 residues. V shed 5 bases, J shed 0 bases, and the junction held 4 bases outside the gene matches. The CDR3: CASSVTGSSYNSPLHF. The CDR3 nucleotides read TGTGCCAGCAGTGTGACAGGGAGCTCCTATAATTCACCCCTCCACTTT.

This clonotype has a count of ten or more. The J gene is TRBJ2-7, the V gene TRBV28; no clear D gene. CDR1 and CDR2 from the germline V gene are MDHEN and SYDVKM. This CDR3 spans 11 amino acids. V lost 6 bases and J 8 bases, leaving 11 bases between the germline ends. CDR3 coding DNA: TGTGCCAGCAGAGGGCCCGTCCAGCAGTACTTC. Protein: CASRGPVQQYF.

A few counts support this clonotype. J is TRBJ2-3 and V is TRBV29-1, with TRBD2 matching over 11 bases. Germline V gene data show CDR1 as SQVTM and CDR2 as ANQGSEA. CDR3 size: 16 residues. The CDR3 coding sequence is TGCATCGTGGGGTGGCTAGCGGGAGGCAGCACAGATACGCAGTATTTT. Translating gives CIVGWLAGGSTDTQYF.

At least ten counts were recorded for this clonotype. This chain uses TRBV11-2 with TRBJ1-3; D is ambiguous. V lost 2 bases to trimming and J lost 7 bases, with 9 bases between them. This CDR3 has 13 residues. The germline V gene encodes CDR1 SGHAT and CDR2 FQNNGV. In DNA, the CDR3 is TGTGCCAGCAGCTTATGGGGAACGAACACCATATATTTT. Translating it yields CASSLWGTNTIYF.

Concerning this clonotype itself: With a much larger clone just one base away, this may be a read error. The CDR3 is CASSPDRSYEQYF. CDR3 in DNA: TGTGCCAGCAGCCCGGACAGGTCCTACGAGCAGTACTTC. The chain has TRBV7-9 and TRBJ2-7; the match to TRBD1 covers 7 bases. V was clipped by 5 bases and J by 1 base; unmatched bases: 2. The CDR3 loop spans 13 amino acids. From germline, CDR1 is SEHNR and CDR2 FQNEAQ (reference sequence).

The sample holds many counts of this clonotype. The rearrangement links TRBV5-1 to TRBJ1-2, with 8 bases lining up with TRBD1. The CDR3 totals 14 residues. V gave up 2 bases and J gave up 2 bases; unmatched junction bases: 2. Germline V gives CDR1 SGHRS, CDR2 YFSETQ. CDR3 amino acids: CASSFGQGNYGYTF. The CDR3 coding sequence is TGCGCCAGCAGCTTTGGACAGGGCAACTATGGCTACACCTTC.